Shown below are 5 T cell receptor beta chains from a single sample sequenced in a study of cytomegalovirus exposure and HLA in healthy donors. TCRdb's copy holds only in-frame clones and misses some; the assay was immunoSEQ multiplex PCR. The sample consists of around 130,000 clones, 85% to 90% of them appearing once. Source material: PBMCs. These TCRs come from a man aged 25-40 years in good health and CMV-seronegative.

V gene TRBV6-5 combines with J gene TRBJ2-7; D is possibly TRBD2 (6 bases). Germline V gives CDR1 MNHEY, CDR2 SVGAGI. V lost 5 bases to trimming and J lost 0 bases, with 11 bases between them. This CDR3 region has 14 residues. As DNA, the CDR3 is TGTGCCAGCAGTGCCCCGGGAGTCTCCTACGAGCAGTACTTC. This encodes CASSAPGVSYEQYF.

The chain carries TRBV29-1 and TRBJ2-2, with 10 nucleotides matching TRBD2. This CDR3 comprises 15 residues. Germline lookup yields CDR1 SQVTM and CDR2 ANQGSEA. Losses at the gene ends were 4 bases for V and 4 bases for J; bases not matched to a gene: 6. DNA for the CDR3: TGCAGCGTTGCGAGGACTAGCGGCTTCACCGGGGAGCTGTTTTTT. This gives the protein CSVARTSGFTGELFF.

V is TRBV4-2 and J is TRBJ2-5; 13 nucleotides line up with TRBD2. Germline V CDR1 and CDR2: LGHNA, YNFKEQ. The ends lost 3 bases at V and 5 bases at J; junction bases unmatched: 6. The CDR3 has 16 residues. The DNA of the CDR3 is TGTGCCAGCAGCCACTCCGGGACTAGCGGGGAGGAGACCCAGTACTTC. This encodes CASSHSGTSGEETQYF.

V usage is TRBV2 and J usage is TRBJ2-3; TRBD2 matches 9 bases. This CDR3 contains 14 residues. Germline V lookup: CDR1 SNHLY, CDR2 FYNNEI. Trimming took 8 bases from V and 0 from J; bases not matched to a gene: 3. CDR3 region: CASPAGGSTDTQYF. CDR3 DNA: TGTGCCAGCCCAGCGGGGGGTAGCACAGATACGCAGTATTTT.

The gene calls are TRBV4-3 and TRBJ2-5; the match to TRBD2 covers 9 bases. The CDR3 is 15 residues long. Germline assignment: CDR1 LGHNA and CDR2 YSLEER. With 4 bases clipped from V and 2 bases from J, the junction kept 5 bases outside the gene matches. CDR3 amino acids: CASSPQRGEQETQYF. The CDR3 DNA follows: TGCGCCAGCAGCCCCCAGCGGGGGGAGCAAGAGACCCAGTACTTC.